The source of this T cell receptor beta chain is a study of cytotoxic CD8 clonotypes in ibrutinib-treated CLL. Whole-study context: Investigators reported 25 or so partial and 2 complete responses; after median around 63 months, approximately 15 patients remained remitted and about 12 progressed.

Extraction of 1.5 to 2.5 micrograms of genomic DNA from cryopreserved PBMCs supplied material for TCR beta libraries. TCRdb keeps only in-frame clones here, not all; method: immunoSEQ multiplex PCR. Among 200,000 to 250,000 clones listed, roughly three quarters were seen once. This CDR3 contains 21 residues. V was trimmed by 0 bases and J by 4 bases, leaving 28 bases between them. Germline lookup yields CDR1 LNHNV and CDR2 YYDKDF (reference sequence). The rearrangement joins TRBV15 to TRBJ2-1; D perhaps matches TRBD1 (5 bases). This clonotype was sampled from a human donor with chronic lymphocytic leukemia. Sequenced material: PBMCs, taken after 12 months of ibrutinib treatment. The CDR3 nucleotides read TGTGCCACCAGCAGAGATCCAGGCCACACCGGCGACAGAGGAGATTACAATGAGCAGTTCTTC. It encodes CATSRDPGHTGDRGDYNEQFF.